The present T cell receptor (beta chain) was sequenced within a study of blood T cells in healthy people across ages. Study in general: Capturing about one barcoded beta molecule per two T cells was achieved by template switching. Study conclusions and caveats: Diversity was higher, and naive CD4+ cells more numerous, in long-lived donors than in aged donors.

About this clonotype itself: What it binds is unknown.

With a J-beta primer mix and a sample-barcoded 5' primer, a second PCR ran about 6 to 11 cycles. All cDNA molecules were each tagged by a template-switch adaptor with 12 random nucleotides. Via MiXCR, TCRdb re-called the 5' RACE reads, giving one row per CDR3 protein. In the table there are over 950,000 distinct CDR3 sequences, 45% to 60% of which are singletons. The authors extracted at least 6 micrograms of total RNA per sample. The sequenced sample was blood. This TCR was sampled from a woman aged 55-69 years in good health.

CDR3 sequence (DNA): TGCAGCTCCCGGAGGGCCACCGGGGAGCTGTTTTTT. It encodes CSSRRATGELFF. J is TRBJ2-2 and V is TRBV29-1; D possibly corresponds to TRBD2 (6 bases). V shed 8 bases and J shed 4 bases, with 11 bases lying between them. CDR3 size: 12 residues. Per the germline V gene, CDR1 is SQVTM and CDR2 is ANQGSEA.